The source of this T cell receptor beta chain is a study of blood T cell repertoires in COVID-19. Study-wide context: PBMCs, B-cell-depleted T cells, or T cells provided the cDNA or gDNA that made up the material.

There are 17 residues in the CDR3. Germline V gene data show CDR1 as SGHRS and CDR2 as YFSETQ. The V and J ends lost 1 base and 0 bases, in that order; junction bases with no gene match: 6. TCRdb's copy holds only in-frame clones and misses some; the assay was immunoSEQ multiplex PCR. The data hold about 220,000 clones, with more than 75% observed a single time. In this sample, this clone turned up a few times. The material sequenced was peripheral blood. This TCR derives from a man aged 40-50 years with active or convalescent COVID-19. The chain has TRBV5-1 and TRBJ2-1; 8 nucleotides match TRBD2. The DNA for the CDR3 is TGCGCCAGCAGCTTGTACCTAGCGGGTCTCTCCTACAATGAGCAGTTCTTC. Translating it yields CASSLYLAGLSYNEQFF. The full variable domain, with the rest looked up from reference TRBV5-1 and TRBJ2-1, is KAGVTQTPRYLIKTRGQQVTLSCSPISGHRSVSWYQQTPGQGLQFLFEYFSETQRNKGNFPGRFSGRQFSNSRSEMNVSTLELGDSALYLCASSLYLAGLSYNEQFFGPGTRLTVL.